Below, one TCR beta chain is given with its context. This record belongs to a study of blood T cell repertoires in COVID-19. Study details: The United States, Italy and Spain were the sources of the acute and convalescent COVID-19 samples. From T cells, B-cell-depleted T cells, or PBMCs came the material, which was cDNA or gDNA.

As handled by the study authors: Amplification of reference gene primers provided the estimated nucleated cell counts. Clones were read by immunoSEQ multiplex PCR, and TCRdb kept only the in-frame ones, dropping some. V, J and clone size are those of that table, while D and trimming were read from the DNA. The sample records 110,000 or so clones, roughly 84% being singletons. V dropped 4 bases and J dropped 8 bases, with 15 bases sitting between them. The CDR3 has 13 residues. The rearrangement uses TRBV5-3 and TRBJ1-2; D not certain. TRBV5-3 is flagged as an ORF with uncertain function. The receptor was derived from a man aged 40-55 years with acute or convalescent COVID-19. Specimen: peripheral blood. The CDR3 loop is CARSPPDGEGYTF. In DNA, the CDR3 is TGTGCCAGAAGCCCGCCCGACGGGGAAGGCTACACCTTC.